One sample yielded the 5 T cell receptor beta chains listed below, sequenced in a study of T cell responses to AZD1222 COVID-19 vaccine. Profiled with immunoSEQ multiplex PCR; TCRdb holds only in-frame clones, not every one. Among 150,000 to 250,000 clones, 80% to 95% were seen once, and the ten largest hold approximately 1%. The material sequenced was peripheral blood, taken 28 days after the second AZD1222 dose. The source is an adult who received the AZD1222 COVID-19 vaccine.

This clone was observed once. This rearrangement joins TRBV6-5 to TRBJ2-3; D ambiguous. Between the trimmed V and J ends, which lost 4 bases and 2 bases, there was a span of 4 bases. Germline CDR1 MNHEY, CDR2 SVGAGI. The CDR3 sequence is 12 residues long. CDR3 loop: CASSSTTDTQYF. CDR3 in DNA: TGTGCCAGCAGTTCTACCACAGATACGCAGTATTTT.

The V and J genes are TRBV28 and TRBJ1-4, with D unclear. CDR3 length: 13 amino acids. The germline V gene encodes CDR1 MDHEN and CDR2 SYDVKM. V gave up 6 bases and J gave up 8 bases, with 13 bases separating them. The CDR3 region has the DNA TGTGCCAGCAGACTCGCGGGCGCCGAAAAACTGTTTTTT. It translates to CASRLAGAEKLFF.

V is TRBV28 and J is TRBJ2-7; either TRBD1 or TRBD2 may fit D (5 bases each). The CDR3 has 14 residues. The V end was cut by 6 bases, the J end by 3 bases, with 15 bases between. Per germline, CDR1 MDHEN and CDR2 SYDVKM. This chain's CDR3 is CASSIPGRSYEQYF. The DNA of the CDR3 is TGTGCCAGCAGCATCCCGGGACGAAGCTACGAGCAGTACTTC.

The chain couples TRBV5-1 to TRBJ1-2, with TRBD1 as a possible D gene (6 bases). From germline, CDR1 is SGHRS and CDR2 YFSETQ. This CDR3 has 15 residues. V was trimmed by 0 bases and J by 8 bases, leaving 17 bases between them. The CDR3 reads CASSLEQGPFMGYTF. CDR3 DNA: TGCGCCAGCAGCTTGGAGCAGGGGCCGTTCATGGGCTACACCTTC.

The sample holds one count of this clone. V and J are TRBV6-5 and TRBJ1-1; D unresolved. Germline V gene lookup returns CDR1 MNHEY and CDR2 SVGAGI. Trimming cost V 10 bases and J 4 bases, with 16 bases left between them. The CDR3 totals 13 residues. The CDR3 protein is CATLTPTTTEAFF. The CDR3 nucleotides are TGTGCCACTCTAACACCGACAACCACTGAAGCTTTCTTT.